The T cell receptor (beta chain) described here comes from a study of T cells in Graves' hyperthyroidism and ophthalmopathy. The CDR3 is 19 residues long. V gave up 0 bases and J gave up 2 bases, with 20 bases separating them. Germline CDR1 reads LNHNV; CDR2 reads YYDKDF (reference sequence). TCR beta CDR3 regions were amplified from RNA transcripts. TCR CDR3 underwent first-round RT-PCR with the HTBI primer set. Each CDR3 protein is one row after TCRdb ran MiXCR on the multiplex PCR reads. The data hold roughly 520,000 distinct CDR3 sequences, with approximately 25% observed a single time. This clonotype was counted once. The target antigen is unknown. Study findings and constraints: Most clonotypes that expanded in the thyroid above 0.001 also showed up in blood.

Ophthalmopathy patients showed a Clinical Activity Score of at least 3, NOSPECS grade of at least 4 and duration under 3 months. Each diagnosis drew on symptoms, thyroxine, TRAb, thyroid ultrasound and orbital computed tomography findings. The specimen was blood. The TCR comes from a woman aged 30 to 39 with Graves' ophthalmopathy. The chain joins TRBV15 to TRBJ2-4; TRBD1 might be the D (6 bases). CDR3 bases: TGTGCCACCAGCAGAGATCTATACAGGGATGGTCCGACCAAAAACATTCAGTACTTC. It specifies CATSRDLYRDGPTKNIQYF.